The 6 T cell receptor beta chains below come from one sample, sequenced in a study of Graves' ophthalmopathy and Graves' hyperthyroidism (dated by TCRdb to 2016 to 2018). This sample was sequenced with an Illumina HiSeq 2000. For repertoire sequencing, the TCR beta CDR3 regions were amplified from RNA transcripts. A first-round RT-PCR used HTBI primers with the Qiagen OneStep RT-PCR kit, followed by a second-round multiplex PCR, size selection and purification. TCRdb itself trimmed the public reads at Q25 with fastp, ran MiXCR and retained productive beta chains. Entries that share a CDR3 protein sequence are merged under the most common genes and DNA. Present in this sample are a few hundred thousand distinct CDR3 sequences, about a sixth of which were seen just once. The ten largest clones take up roughly 2.6% of the sample. The source material was peripheral blood. Receptor source: an adult woman with stable Graves' hyperthyroidism.

This clonotype was found many times. The chain has TRBV4-2 and TRBJ2-7; TRBD1 matches at 7 bases. The CDR3 totals 14 residues. V shed 3 bases and J 2 bases; nucleotides not matched to a gene: 4. Looked up from germline, CDR1 is LGHNA and CDR2 is YNFKEQ. The CDR3 region has the DNA TGTGCCAGCAGCCATGGGACAGCCACCTACGAGCAGTACTTC. Encoded protein: CASSHGTATYEQYF.

The V gene is TRBV2, the J gene TRBJ1-1; D is unclear. The CDR3 contains 13 residues. The germline gives CDR1 SNHLY, CDR2 FYNNEI. Trimming took off 0 bases at V and 10 bases at J, with 12 bases between the two ends. The CDR3 nucleotides are TGTGCCAGCAGTGAAGCTGGCAGGTTGGGAGCTTTCTTT. This gives the protein CASSEAGRLGAFF. The full variable domain, its missing parts supplied by reference TRBV2 and TRBJ1-1, is EPEVTQTPSHQVTQMGQEVILRCVPISNHLYFYWYRQILGQKVEFLVSFYNNEISEKSEIFDDQFSVERPDGSNFTLKIRSTKLEDSAMYFCASSEAGRLGAFFGQGTRLTVV.

At least ten counts were recorded for this clonotype. The chain combines TRBV28 with TRBJ2-4, with 7 positions matching TRBD2. J lost 8 bases, V lost 5 bases, and 12 bases had no gene match. The CDR3 is 15 amino acids. Per germline, CDR1 MDHEN and CDR2 SYDVKM. CDR3 DNA sequence: TGTGCCAGCAGTCCCAGAGGGGAGGGGACGGACATTCAGTACTTC. Residues: CASSPRGEGTDIQYF.

The chain uses TRBV6-2 or TRBV6-3 and TRBJ2-5; no definite D call. Germline CDR1 MNHEY, CDR2 SVGEGT. This CDR3 region has 15 residues. Trimming shortened V by 0 bases and J by 7 bases, and 15 bases separated the two germline ends. The chain's CDR3 is CASSYSRSGSGTQYF. The CDR3 bases are TGTGCCAGCAGTTACTCCAGGTCCGGGTCGGGGACCCAGTACTTC.

This clonotype appeared many times. The chain couples TRBV30 to TRBJ1-2; 8 nucleotides agree with TRBD1. The CDR3 has 13 amino acids. Germline V gene data show CDR1 as GTSNPN and CDR2 as SVGIG (reference sequence). V lost 2 bases, J lost 5 bases, and 4 bases stayed unmatched. CDR3 region: CAWSPQGVYGYTF. The DNA for the CDR3 is TGTGCCTGGAGTCCACAGGGGGTTTATGGCTACACCTTC.

At least ten counts were recorded for this clonotype. The chain has TRBV29-1 and TRBJ1-2, with TRBD1 matching 10 bases. Trimming cost V 4 bases and J 3 bases; bases outside gene matches: 14. The CDR3 is 17 residues long. From germline, CDR1 is SQVTM and CDR2 ANQGSEA. In DNA, the CDR3 is TGCAGCGTTGTTTCCCCGGGACAGGGGAGATTGGACTATGGCTACACCTTC. Protein sequence: CSVVSPGQGRLDYGYTF.